These T cell receptor beta chains were read from a single sample in a study of T-cell reconstitution after alpha-beta-depleted transplantation in children. In TCRdb, the PCR reads were re-called with MiXCR into one record per CDR3 protein. The sample includes over 400,000 distinct CDR3 sequences, around two fifths of them seen just once. The material was PBMCs, obtained before TCRalphabeta/CD19-depleted stem cell transplant. These receptors were obtained from a girl between 2 and 10 years old with aplastic anemia, due to receive a stem cell transplant. Both conserved end residues are part of each CDR3. Each record gives: J gene, V gene, D gene, clone size, CDR3 DNA, CDR3 protein. The D gene is left open where the match is weak. The size of a clone is reported for some rows only, either as once, few or many, or as a class for expanded clones.

TRBJ1-4	TRBV3-1	-	few	TGTGCCAGCAGCCAAGGACGGGGGCAAAATGAAAAACTGTTTTTT	CASSQGRGQNEKLFF
TRBJ2-3	TRBV12-3/TRBV12-4	-	-	TGTGCCAGCAGTTCGGGCAACACAGATACGCAGTATTTT	CASSSGNTDTQYF
TRBJ1-5	TRBV5-1	-	-	TGCGCCAGCAGCTTGTGGGCGACTAGCGGGGGAGCAGATACGCAGCATTTT	CASSLWATSGGADTQHF
TRBJ2-7	TRBV28	TRBD2	-	TGTGCCAGCTCCCAACTAGCGGGGGTTCACGAGCAGTACTTC	CASSQLAGVHEQYF
TRBJ2-2	TRBV5-1	TRBD1	-	TGCGCCAGCGCTAGACAGGGGTCCGACACCGGGGAGCTGTTTTTT	CASARQGSDTGELFF
TRBJ2-2	TRBV20-1	-	-	TGCAGTGCTAGAGATGGGTCTAAAGGGTACCCCGGGGAGCTGTTTTTT	CSARDGSKGYPGELFF
TRBJ2-2	TRBV12-3/TRBV12-4	-	-	TGTGCCAGCAATCTACCCAGGGGAAGGACGAACACCGGGGAGCTGTTTTTT	CASNLPRGRTNTGELFF
TRBJ2-3	TRBV20-1	TRBD2	-	TGCAGTGCTTCCGGGGGGTCAACTAGCACAGATACGCAGTATTTT	CSASGGSTSTDTQYF
TRBJ2-2	TRBV7-3	TRBD1	few	TGTGCCAGCAGCGGTCCGCCCGGGACAGGGTACACCGGGGAGCTGTTTTTT	CASSGPPGTGYTGELFF
TRBJ1-1	TRBV6-2/TRBV6-3	-	many	TGTGCCAGCAGTTACTCCGGAGCAGGGGCTGAAGCTTTCTTT	CASSYSGAGAEAFF
TRBJ2-5	TRBV15	TRBD2	-	TGTGCCACCAGCGTCCTAGCGGGGGGAGTGTACCAAGAGACCCAGTACTTC	CATSVLAGGVYQETQYF
TRBJ2-7	TRBV11-2	TRBD2	-	TGTGCCAGCAGCTTATGGGAAGCGGGAGGCTACGAGCAGTACTTC	CASSLWEAGGYEQYF
TRBJ1-2	TRBV5-1	-	many	TGCGCCAGCAGCTTGGCGGGGGCCGCTTATGGCTACACCTTC	CASSLAGAAYGYTF
TRBJ1-1	TRBV7-3	-	many	TGTGCCAGCAGACGACAGAGGAACACTGAAGCTTTCTTT	CASRRQRNTEAFF
TRBJ2-1	TRBV11-2	-	many	TGTGCCAGCAGCCTGGGACTGAACAATGAGCAGTTCTTC	CASSLGLNNEQFF
TRBJ2-7	TRBV20-1	-	many	TGCAGTGCCGTCGACTACGAGCAGTACTTC	CSAVDYEQYF
TRBJ1-1	TRBV20-1	-	-	TGCAGTGCTAGAGAGGGGGCCAGGAGGGTCACTGAAGCTTTCTTT	CSAREGARRVTEAFF
TRBJ2-7	TRBV28	-	few	TGTGCCAGCAGTTTCGGTCATTTGAGCTCCTACGAGCAGTACTTC	CASSFGHLSSYEQYF
TRBJ2-1	TRBV15	TRBD2	once	TGTGCCACCAGCCCCAGACAGGCGGGAGGGTACAATGAGCAGTTCTTC	CATSPRQAGGYNEQFF
TRBJ2-3	TRBV7-6	-	-	TGTGCCAGCAGCTTAGACGCGGTGGCAGATACGCAGTATTTT	CASSLDAVADTQYF
TRBJ2-7	TRBV10-3	-	many	TGTGCCATCAGCCCCCGGGAGTCGAGGCCCTACGAGCAGTACTTC	CAISPRESRPYEQYF
TRBJ2-1	TRBV19	-	-	TGTGCCAGTCGGGTCGGGTTCTTC	CASRVGFF
TRBJ2-7	TRBV3-1	-	-	TGTGCCAGCAGCCACGTCAGGCCCTACGAGCAGTACTTC	CASSHVRPYEQYF
TRBJ2-2	TRBV4-1	-	-	TGCGCCAGCAGCCAATTCGGGACATGCGGGGCCGGGGAGCTGCTTTTT	CASSQFGTCGAGELLF
TRBJ1-2	TRBV28	-	-	TGTGCCAGCAGTAAACGGGACGGAAGTTTTTTCTATGGCTACACCTTC	CASSKRDGSFFYGYTF